The clone carrying this TCR beta chain appeared a few times. Its cognate antigen is unknown. PCR primers comprised 60 Vbeta and 13 Jbeta primers. Profiling relied on immunoSEQ multiplex PCR, and the TCRdb table lists in-frame clones only, not all of them. Counted here are about 69,000 clones, about 78% occurring once; the ten biggest clones make up 3% to 3.5%. Looked up from germline, CDR1 is SEHNR and CDR2 is FQNEAQ (reference sequence). Trimming removed 7 bases from V and 3 bases from J, with 17 bases in between. This CDR3 region has 15 residues. The record originates from a study of cytomegalovirus exposure and HLA in healthy donors. Study conclusions and caveats: Researchers counted roughly 150 TCR beta chains as cytomegalovirus-associated. With further analysis later on, most CMV-associated TCR beta chains appeared HLA-restricted. Near-uniform donor sequencing depth was presumed by presence/absence analyses. Follow-up analysis later connected one missense variant in DCLRE1C with trimming of TCR beta V- and J-genes.

The gene calls are TRBV7-9 and TRBJ2-3; tentative D call: TRBD2 (5 bases). The TCR was taken from a man between 18 and 29 years old in good health and CMV-seronegative. The sequenced material came from PBMCs. The CDR3 reads CASTIDPGLTDTQYF. The DNA of the CDR3 is TGTGCCAGCACCATAGACCCAGGACTGACAGATACGCAGTATTTT.